The clone carrying this T cell receptor (beta chain) was detected ten times or more. What it binds is not known. TCRdb itself ran the multiplex PCR reads through MiXCR, one entry per CDR3 protein. The sample records 150,000 to 200,000 distinct CDR3 sequences, approximately 33% being singletons. The lymph nodes were axillary draining lymph nodes from breast cancer patients. The data derive from a study of breast tumors, draining lymph nodes, adjacent tissues. Findings of the study overall: Compared with lymph nodes, tumors were less diverse; compared with nontumor tissue, more.

Germline V lookup: CDR1 SNHLY, CDR2 FYNNEI. After removal of 7 bases from V and 5 bases from J, the junction contained 9 bases not matched to a gene. This CDR3 comprises 14 residues. The chain couples TRBV2 to TRBJ2-7; 9 bases agree with TRBD1. This TCR derives from a female donor with breast cancer. Some clones in this sample may be carry-over from other donors' samples. Source material: axillary lymph node tissue. CDR3 protein: CASNRQGEANEQYF. Here the CDR3 DNA reads TGTGCCAGCAACAGACAGGGGGAAGCCAACGAGCAGTACTTC.